This TCR beta chain originates from a study of PD-L1 blockade in urothelial cancer. Overall study: Males with bladder-origin urothelial cancer made up about 85% of the 29 patients. The analyses of blood took place 3 weeks (second dose) and 6 weeks after treatment start. Study results and caveats: Durable benefit accompanied greater 3-week expansion of tumor-associated blood clones.

About this clone: The antigen is undetermined.

Between the trimmed V and J ends, which lost 5 bases and 0 bases, there was a span of 10 bases. The germline V gene has CDR1 SGHAT and CDR2 FQNNGV. This CDR3 region has 14 residues. Regarding time point: peripheral blood 6 weeks after treatment start. Produced via immunoSEQ multiplex PCR; TCRdb's table is partial and in-frame only. Of roughly 120,000 clones detected, roughly 91% appear once; the ten largest clones hold 1.7%. This sequence was found in a man between 60 and 75 years old with urothelial cancer. This rearrangement joins TRBV11-2 to TRBJ1-2, with a tentative D call TRBD1 (5 bases). Specimen: PBMCs, collected around atezolizumab (anti-PD-L1) treatment. The CDR3 loop is CASSLGTPNYGYTF. In nucleotides, the CDR3 is TGTGCCAGCAGCCTCGGGACTCCTAACTATGGCTACACCTTC.